What follows are 24 T cell receptor beta chains derived from one specimen sequenced in a study of blood T cell repertoires in COVID-19. Clones were read by immunoSEQ multiplex PCR, and TCRdb kept only the in-frame ones, dropping some. The sample shows around 100,000 clones, less than 90% of them seen only once. Source material: peripheral blood. The receptors were gathered from a man between 65 and 85 years old with active or convalescent COVID-19.

The chain carries TRBV4-2 and TRBJ2-3; 13 bases align to TRBD2. The CDR3 extends over 14 amino acids. The germline CDR1 and CDR2 sequences are LGHNA and YNFKEQ. The V gene end was trimmed by 6 bases and the J gene end by 3 bases; junction bases not matched to a gene: 0. CDR3 residues: CASRTSGGTDTQYF. The CDR3 DNA follows: TGTGCCAGCAGGACTAGCGGGGGGACAGATACGCAGTATTTT.

This clone was detected ten times or more. A junction boundary mismatches the germline segment, possibly from a read error. The genes are TRBV24-1 and TRBJ2-5, with 11 bases matching TRBD2. CDR1 KGHDR and CDR2 SFDVKD come from the germline V gene. The CDR3 extends over 15 amino acids. The CDR3 sequence: CATGEPGLAEETQYF. The CDR3 DNA reads as TGTGCCACCGGTGAGCCGGGACTAGCGGAAGAGACCCAGTACTTC.

This rearrangement joins TRBV6-5 to TRBJ1-3; the match to TRBD1 covers 9 bases. V was pared by 5 bases and J by 4 bases, with 6 bases of the junction left unmatched. This CDR3 region has 15 residues. Germline CDR1 reads MNHEY; CDR2 reads SVGAGI. This CDR3 is CASSTTGGVGNTIYF. CDR3 nucleotides: TGTGCCAGCAGTACCACAGGGGGCGTAGGAAACACCATATATTTT.

This rearrangement joins TRBV5-4 to TRBJ2-3, with D possibly being TRBD2 (6 bases). There are 14 residues in the CDR3. V lost 4 bases and J lost 2, with 11 bases in between. Germline V gene data show CDR1 as SGHNT and CDR2 as YYREEE (reference sequence). CDR3 sequence (DNA): TGTGCCAGCAGCCCGAGCGGGTCCACAGATACGCAGTATTTT. Its translation is CASSPSGSTDTQYF.

The chain has TRBV2 and TRBJ2-1; 7 bases fit TRBD1. Germline lookup yields CDR1 SNHLY and CDR2 FYNNEI. The CDR3 consists of 15 residues. Trimming at V came to 4 bases and at J to 2 bases, leaving 5 bases not matched to a gene. The CDR3 protein is CASSGGRGTYNEQFF. CDR3 DNA: TGTGCCAGCAGTGGGGGCAGGGGGACCTACAATGAGCAGTTCTTC. The full variable domain, with the rest looked up from reference TRBV2 and TRBJ2-1, is EPEVTQTPSHQVTQMGQEVILRCVPISNHLYFYWYRQILGQKVEFLVSFYNNEISEKSEIFDDQFSVERPDGSNFTLKIRSTKLEDSAMYFCASSGGRGTYNEQFFGPGTRLTVL.

The chain combines TRBV3-1 (or the pseudogene TRBV3-2) with TRBJ1-6; 7 bases match TRBD1. CDR1 is LGHDT, CDR2 YNNKEL, per germline (reference sequence). The trim removed 1 base at V and 6 bases at J, leaving 6 bases unmatched. This CDR3 is 16 amino acids long. The CDR3 coding sequence is TGTGCCAGCAGCCAAGTTTCGGGACAGCGTAATTCACCCCTCCACTTT. This encodes CASSQVSGQRNSPLHF.

V and J are TRBV5-1 and TRBJ2-3, with 11 bases identical to TRBD2. Germline V CDR1 and CDR2: SGHRS, YFSETQ. Trimming cost V 0 bases and J 2 bases; bases outside gene matches: 5. The CDR3 contains 17 residues. CDR3 region: CASSLGASGGNTDTQYF. The CDR3 coding sequence is TGCGCCAGCAGCTTGGGTGCTAGCGGGGGGAACACAGATACGCAGTATTTT.

This sequence joins TRBV28 and TRBJ2-2, with TRBD1 identical over 9 bases. Unmatched junction bases numbered 4, after V lost 10 bases and J lost 4 bases. This CDR3 contains 13 residues. CDR1 MDHEN and CDR2 SYDVKM come from the germline V gene. As DNA, the CDR3 is TGTGCCAACCGGGACAGGGTCACCGGGGAGCTGTTTTTT. Its translation: CANRDRVTGELFF. The complete variable domain, with remaining parts taken from reference TRBV28 and TRBJ2-2, reads DVKVTQSSRYLVKRTGEKVFLECVQDMDHENMFWYRQDPGLGLRLIYFSYDVKMKEKGDIPEGYSVSREKKERFSLILESASTNQTSMYLCANRDRVTGELFFGEGSRLTVL.

The chain links TRBV3-1 (or the pseudogene TRBV3-2) to TRBJ1-1; maybe TRBD1 (6 bases). This CDR3 comprises 14 residues. With 2 bases removed from V and 1 base from J, the gap between germline ends came to 8 bases. CDR1 and CDR2 from the germline V gene are LGHDT and YNNKEL (reference sequence). The CDR3 DNA is TGTGCCAGCAGCCAAATAGGGGGGAACACTGAAGCTTTCTTT. It specifies CASSQIGGNTEAFF.

J is TRBJ2-3 and V is TRBV7-9, with 8 bases aligning to TRBD1. Germline CDR1 is SEHNR and CDR2 is FQNEAQ (reference sequence). There are 15 residues in the CDR3. Germline trimming cut 1 base from V and 6 bases from J; bases unmatched to any gene: 6. CDR3: CASSLVQGAGDTQYF. CDR3 nucleotide sequence: TGTGCCAGCAGCTTAGTCCAGGGGGCTGGGGATACGCAGTATTTT.

The chain joins TRBV5-6 to TRBJ1-3, with 9 bases identical to TRBD1. CDR3 size: 17 residues. Germline-derived CDR1 and CDR2 are SGHDT and YYEEEE. With 4 bases clipped from V and 3 bases from J, the junction kept 11 bases outside the gene matches. The CDR3 nucleotides read TGTGCCAGCAGCCGCCGAAGGACAGGGGTCGGTGGAAACACCATATATTTT. Translated: CASSRRRTGVGGNTIYF. The full variable domain, rest sourced from reference TRBV5-6 and TRBJ1-3, is DAGVTQSPTHLIKTRGQQVTLRCSPKSGHDTVSWYQQALGQGPQFIFQYYEEEERQRGNFPDRFSGHQFPNYSSELNVNALLLGDSALYLCASSRRRTGVGGNTIYFGEGSWLTVV.

CDR3 region: CATSRDIKGARTEAFF. The CDR3 DNA reads TGTGCCACCAGCAGAGATATTAAGGGGGCGCGAACTGAAGCTTTCTTT. The gene calls are TRBV15 and TRBJ1-1; 7 nucleotides align to TRBD1. This CDR3 comprises 16 residues. The V and J ends lost 0 bases and 5 bases, in that order; junction bases with no gene match: 9. Per the germline V gene, CDR1 is LNHNV and CDR2 is YYDKDF (reference sequence).

The CDR3 region has the DNA TGTGCCAGCAGTGAAAGTGGAGCTGGGGCCCTCGGGACCGGGGAGCTGTTTTTT. This sequence encodes CASSESGAGALGTGELFF. This chain joins TRBV2 and TRBJ2-2; maybe TRBD1 (5 bases). V gave up 2 bases and J gave up 5 bases, with 21 bases separating them. CDR1 and CDR2 from the germline V gene are SNHLY and FYNNEI. The CDR3 sequence is 18 residues long.

The V and J genes are TRBV6-2 or TRBV6-3 and TRBJ2-3; 7 bases are shared with TRBD2. CDR3 length: 16 amino acids. Per germline, CDR1 MNHEY and CDR2 SVGEGT. J lost 5 bases, V lost 5 bases, and 13 bases had no gene match. CDR3 protein: CASSPTGGLGRDTQYF. CDR3 DNA: TGTGCCAGCAGTCCCACGGGGGGTTTGGGGCGAGATACGCAGTATTTT.

This clone is medium-sized in the sample. This chain uses TRBV12-3 or TRBV12-4 with TRBJ2-7; the D gene is possibly TRBD1 (6 bases). V was cut by 8 bases and J by 4 bases, with 12 bases left in between. This CDR3 region has 12 residues. Here the CDR3 DNA reads TGTGCCAGCTCTACTCAGGGGTACGAGCAGTACTTC. It codes for CASSTQGYEQYF.

The CDR3 coding sequence is TGTGCCAGCAGGGGGGGACTAGTGGCAGATACGCAGTATTTT. Encoded protein: CASRGGLVADTQYF. The rearrangement links TRBV2 to TRBJ2-3, with TRBD2 matching 8 bases. Trimming at V came to 6 bases and at J to 4 bases, leaving 6 bases not matched to a gene. CDR1 and CDR2 (germline): SNHLY, FYNNEI. This CDR3 region has 14 residues.

The chain uses TRBV11-2 and TRBJ2-6, with D possibly being TRBD1 (5 bases). The V end was cut by 0 bases, the J end by 4 bases, with 19 bases between. The CDR3 has 19 amino acids. From germline, CDR1 is SGHAT and CDR2 FQNNGV. DNA of the CDR3: TGTGCCAGCAGCTTAGATCAGGGCAGTTACGCACTGGGGGCCAACGTCCTGACTTTC. It codes for CASSLDQGSYALGANVLTF.

CDR3 residues: CASSLGIAGGYEQYF. DNA of the CDR3: TGTGCCAGCAGCTTAGGAATAGCGGGGGGGTACGAGCAGTACTTC. The rearrangement uses TRBV7-6 and TRBJ2-7, with 11 bases lining up with TRBD2. The CDR3 covers 15 residues. The germline V gene encodes CDR1 SGHVS and CDR2 FNYEAQ. The J segment lost 4 bases and the V segment lost 1 base, leaving 3 bases of the junction unmatched.

In regard to this clone: A junction end diverges from the germline sequence, so it may reflect a read error. The chain uses TRBV15 and TRBJ1-1, with 7 positions matching TRBD1. Germline V gene data show CDR1 as LNHNV and CDR2 as YYDKDF (reference sequence). The CDR3 totals 14 residues. In nucleotides, the CDR3 is TGTGCCACCAGCCGAGACAGGGATGACAGTGAAGCTTTCTTT. Its protein is CATSRDRDDSEAFF.

This chain links TRBV5-6 with TRBJ1-3; 7 nucleotides align to TRBD1. The CDR3 has 17 amino acids. The germline V gene encodes CDR1 SGHDT and CDR2 YYEEEE. The V segment lost 2 bases and the J segment 2 bases; nucleotides outside the gene matches: 10. CDR3 region: CASSFVTGTGTGNTIYF. The CDR3 DNA reads as TGTGCCAGCAGCTTTGTGACAGGGACGGGTACTGGAAACACCATATATTTT. The whole variable domain, filled in from reference TRBV5-6 and TRBJ1-3, reads DAGVTQSPTHLIKTRGQQVTLRCSPKSGHDTVSWYQQALGQGPQFIFQYYEEEERQRGNFPDRFSGHQFPNYSSELNVNALLLGDSALYLCASSFVTGTGTGNTIYFGEGSWLTVV.

The chain recombines TRBV28 with TRBJ1-6, with D maybe TRBD1 (5 bases). Germline V CDR1 and CDR2: MDHEN, SYDVKM. The CDR3 consists of 14 residues. The V and J ends lost 3 bases and 7 bases respectively, with 10 bases between them. As DNA, the CDR3 is TGTGCCAGCAGTTTTTTTCGACAGAATTCACCCCTCCACTTT. Its protein is CASSFFRQNSPLHF.

The genes are TRBV18 and TRBJ2-5; tentative D call: TRBD1 (6 bases). The CDR3 covers 14 residues. Per germline, CDR1 KGHSH and CDR2 LQKENI. Between the trimmed V and J ends, which lost 6 bases and 2 bases, there was a span of 13 bases. The CDR3 DNA sequence: TGTGCCAGCTCCCCCCTGGACAGACAAGAGACCCAGTACTTC. Its translation is CASSPLDRQETQYF.

This clone was seen once. The chain joins TRBV27 to TRBJ2-3; D perhaps matches TRBD2 (6 bases). The germline V gene encodes CDR1 MNHEY and CDR2 SMNVEV (reference sequence). The CDR3 is made up of 15 amino acids. V lost 6 bases to trimming and J lost 0 bases, with 13 bases between them. Here the CDR3 reads CASSPPGLSTDTQYF. As DNA, the CDR3 is TGTGCCAGCAGCCCCCCGGGACTCAGCACAGATACGCAGTATTTT.

The chain recombines TRBV7-9 with TRBJ2-1; D is perhaps TRBD1 (6 bases). The germline CDR1 and CDR2 sequences are SEHNR and FQNEAQ (reference sequence). This CDR3 has 13 residues. The ends were cut back, 5 bases at V and 5 bases at J, with 10 bases in the middle. As DNA, the CDR3 is TGTGCCAGCAGCGGGGGCATACACAATGAGCAGTTCTTC. It translates to CASSGGIHNEQFF.